This TCR beta chain was documented in a study of blood T cell repertoires in COVID-19. Study details: COVID-19 samples, acute and convalescent, were from the United States, Italy and Spain. From T cells, B-cell-depleted T cells, or PBMCs came the material, which was cDNA or gDNA.

Original data processing: Reference gene primers were amplified, and this amplification served to estimate nucleated cell counts. Sequencing used immunoSEQ multiplex PCR; TCRdb keeps in-frame clones, though not all of them. The V and J calls and clone size were taken over from that table, and D and trimming were inferred from the DNA. Among fewer than 200,000 clones listed, approximately 80% were seen once. With respect to this clone: The sample carries other DNA sequences with the same CDR3.

V was clipped by 0 bases and J by 5 bases, with 5 bases between them. CDR1 and CDR2 (germline): SGHRS, YFSETQ. CDR3 length equals 12 residues. This chain links TRBV5-1 with TRBJ1-2; D is uncertain. The sequence was collected from a woman aged 80 or older with active or convalescent COVID-19. The sample taken for sequencing was peripheral blood. The CDR3 loop reads CASSLGGYGYTF. The CDR3 DNA follows: TGCGCCAGCAGCTTGGGAGGGTATGGCTACACCTTC.